This T cell receptor (beta chain) is drawn from a study of blood T cells in healthy people across ages. Findings of the study overall: Significant beta diversity loss was already apparent by age roughly 44, declining roughly linearly. Using unsorted PBMCs precluded a conclusive naive versus antigen-experienced comparison.

Every donor gave roughly 9.6 milliliters of peripheral blood. As to this clonotype: What it binds is not known.

Together with a sample-barcoded 5' primer, a J-beta primer mix was included in a second PCR lasting about 7 to 11 cycles. Every molecule of cDNA carried a tag from a template-switch adaptor with 12 random nucleotides. TCRdb analysed the 5' RACE reads with MiXCR anew, one entry per CDR3 protein. The profile shows hundreds of thousands of distinct CDR3 sequences, about 46% of them singletons. CDR3 size: 13 residues. The J segment lost 6 bases and the V segment lost 8 bases, leaving 5 bases of the junction unmatched. This TCR was sampled from a man at least 80 years old in good health. The chain combines TRBV12-3 or TRBV12-4 with TRBJ1-4; TRBD1 aligns across 8 bases. Sequenced input: blood. CDR3 in DNA: TGTGCCAGCCTGGTGACAGGGGATGAAAAACTGTTTTTT. This gives the protein CASLVTGDEKLFF.